The T cell receptor beta chain under discussion was sequenced for a study of cytomegalovirus exposure and HLA in healthy donors (dated by TCRdb to 2016 to 2017). General notes on the study: According to an earlier analysis of 450 to 650 of the donors, about 179 million T cells yielded over 90 million unique TCR beta sequences and 276 Gb of sequence data. Rather than drawing on any new phenotypic data, the later analysis identified candidate immune exposures from TCR beta sequences and the way those sequences occurred across donors. Using immunosequencing, the study profiled T cell repertoires from 500 to 800 subjects and related those repertoires to cytomegalovirus serostatus. Both class I and class II loci were covered by HLA typing, at four-digit resolution. A later genetic analysis used genome-wide SNP genotypes for about three fifths of the 666 donors, treating that subset as a discovery cohort. The genetic ancestry cluster associated with self-reported Caucasian donors included about 81% of the roughly 400 genotyped donors. To study patterns of TCR occurrence, a later analysis re-analyzed previously published TCR beta repertoires from around 700 donors and added high-resolution HLA genotyping. Every discovery cohort repertoire had been produced on one sequencing platform. On average, 235,054 unique TCR beta nucleotide sequences were sequenced per donor among 398 genotyped donors of the cohort, with about 19% of those sequences being non-productive. An earlier analysis of about 620 of the donors applied high-throughput TCR beta sequencing to assess whether each TCR beta V gene segment acted as functional or pseudogenic. The study aimed to test whether signatures of past pathogen exposure could be identified by cataloging public T cell receptors. To predict cytomegalovirus infection status, the study brought together high-throughput TCR immunosequencing, statistical association of individual TCRs with disease status, and machine learning. In addition to the first cohort of several hundred subjects, a separate validation cohort of 130 or so different subjects was used. An early release that covered several hundred HLA-typed donors contained about 290 gigabases of sequencing data and 85 million to 100 million unique TCR sequences. The number of typed donors differed by locus: about 629-630 for A, B, C, DRB1 and DQB1; some 500 for DQA1; fewer than 610 for DPA1; and some 470 for DPB1. Because of strong linkage in the cohort, roughly 5 DR-DQ haplotypes were treated as single units for association and clustering. Donor age, sex, ethnicity and CMV serostatus were compiled together with the repertoire data.

The library came from the immunoSEQ multiplex PCR assay. For the multiplex PCR, a mixture combining 60 forward primers for TCR Vbeta segments and 13 reverse primers for TCR Jbeta segments was used. The CDR3 region of rearranged TCR beta genes was amplified from genomic DNA by a multiplex PCR assay. Amplified TCR beta libraries were sequenced as 87-base-pair reads on the Illumina HiSeq System. The published analysis was carried out like this. Across the 670 or so repertoires, a later analysis counted some 81 million unique TCR beta chains, some 11 million of which were shared by at least two donors. Raw reads were error-corrected and collapsed into unique sequences with a nearest-neighbor algorithm that merged closely related sequences to remove PCR and sequencing errors. To assign V, D and J gene segments, CDR3 sequences were aligned to IMGT reference sequences. For a sequence to be retained, at least a six-nucleotide match to both a V gene segment and a J gene segment was required. Rearrangements were classified as productive when the CDR3 lacked stop codons and remained in frame with V and J, and all other rearrangements were classified as non-productive. Following IMGT convention, CDR3 was defined as the stretch from the second conserved V-encoded cysteine up to the conserved J-encoded phenylalanine. The earlier analysis of more than 450 of the donors excluded sequences that lacked an unambiguous match to a single V gene segment. In an earlier analysis of 587 of the donors, V segments were called functional above 56.7% productive rearrangements and were called segregating when the between-donor standard deviation exceeded 5%. A statistical classification framework was built for diagnosing cytomegalovirus status from the catalog of TCR beta chain sequences. In a later analysis, V and J genes were assigned by comparing TCR nucleotide sequences against IMGT/GENE-DB human TR gene sequences. The TCRdist pipeline was used in a later analysis to assign CDR3 sequences and most-parsimonious VDJ recombination scenarios. A later analysis defined each TCR beta chain by its CDR3 amino acid sequence plus V-gene family, and excluded reads lacking a unique V-gene family. A later analysis removed several hundred highly shared, low-generation-probability nucleotide sequences to deal with suspected cross-contamination and a sequencing artifact. In a later analysis, a clonal expansion index was calculated for each public chain from normalized within-repertoire ranks of inferred template counts. In a later analysis, generation probabilities were computed with a VDJ recombination model fitted to out-of-frame rearrangements, and the resulting probabilities were checked against IGoR. A later analysis scored TCR-TCR, TCR-HLA and TCR-CMV co-occurrence with hypergeometric tests, applying a repertoire-size bias correction to TCR pairs. In a later analysis, false discovery rates were estimated by permuting HLA or CMV assignments 20 times. In a later analysis, co-occurring TCRs were grouped with DBSCAN, and TCRdist sequence similarity was added when clustering was performed within HLA-allele-positive subsets. Co-occurrence clustering excluded repertoires with fewer than 30,000 or more than 120,000 public chains, plus five with anomalous nucleotide sharing. TCRdb limited this immuneACCESS table to in-frame rearrangements with V and J called. A share of clones is missing; checked studies link under half to unresolved V genes, and the rest is unexplained. That table supplies the V and J calls and clone size; D and trimming were determined from the DNA. This sample's table carries about 170,000 clones. 0.79% of the sample is held by the ten biggest clonotypes.

Notes on this clone: Its recognized antigen is unknown.

The cohort was made up of several hundred healthy bone marrow donors. At the time of sampling, every cohort member was nominally healthy, though immune exposures that went unrecorded were likely present. The donor tested CMV seropositive, placing the donor among the approximately 290 seropositive members of the cohort. Each donor provided a peripheral blood sample, and peripheral blood mononuclear cells were used for TCR beta sequencing. The Qiagen DNeasy Blood Extraction Kit was used to extract genomic DNA from the blood cell samples. Beyond this particular receptor, the publication reports: Cytomegalovirus status was reported to be diagnosed by the classifier with high specificity and sensitivity in both the original and validation cohorts. A later analysis associated about 17,000 TCR beta sequences with specific HLA alleles at a false discovery rate of 0.05. A later genetic analysis associated a missense DCLRE1C variant with V-gene and J-gene trimming of TCR beta chains, and an independent cohort replicated the association. In this cohort, only TCR beta chains were sequenced, and detectable features were limited by the absence of alpha or paired-chain data. In an earlier analysis of about 600 of the donors, most TCR beta V segments appeared in productive rearrangements about 90% or about 30% of the time, broadly matching IMGT annotations. The earlier analysis of approximately 560 of the donors excluded over 15 rarely observed V segments, including chromosome 9 orphons, because counts were too low. According to a later genetic analysis, donors in an Asian-associated ancestry cluster had fewer N-insertions in productive TCRs than the roughly 700-donor mean. Roughly uniform sequencing depth across donors was assumed in presence/absence analyses, although this assumption may not hold. Correlated functional status among segregating V segments might be attributable to linkage disequilibrium, but an unknown experimental factor could not be ruled out. Immune exposure information for the cohort was limited to CMV serostatus. A further reported finding was that TCR beta sequences accurately predicted the HLA-A and HLA-B alleles for most subjects in the first cohort. A later analysis reported that several top co-occurrence clusters appeared linked to parvovirus B19, influenza, CMV and Epstein-Barr virus. Because some donors lacked HLA typing at each locus, the association tests relied only on the typed subset. A cluster of highly shared sequence variants was judged likely to be a technical artifact of the sequencing pipeline. Most TCR sequences were observed very rarely across donors, whereas some public TCRs were present in many individuals. Strong co-occurrence of HLA alleles, especially DR and DQ, made assigning TCR associations to individual alleles difficult. In the study, around 150 TCR beta chains were listed as associated with cytomegalovirus. A later analysis found that HLA-associated TCR beta chains were more clonally expanded and had lower generation probabilities than equally common non-associated chains. A later analysis found that most CMV-associated TCR beta chains appeared HLA-restricted, with HLA associations seemingly driven largely by CMV exposure. In a later analysis, TCR association rates were found to vary across HLA loci, with the most associated TCRs seen for DRB1 alleles and the fewest for HLA-C alleles. The authors suggested that the approach could potentially be generalized to other disease states and immunological phenotypes. In vitro tests confirmed that a few of the cytomegalovirus-associated TCR beta chains recognize cytomegalovirus antigens.

The TCR sequence derives from a woman between 18 and 30 years old in good health and CMV-seropositive. Material: PBMCs.

The encoded CDR3 is CASSPPTGGSYEQYF. The nucleotides read TGTGCCAGCTCACCACCGACAGGGGGGTCCTACGAGCAGTACTTC. The chain employs TRBV18 and TRBJ2-7; TRBD1 lines up with 9 middle nucleotides. From a lookup of the germline V gene, CDR1 and CDR2 are KGHSH and LQKENI. Trimming leaves V shorter by 0 bases and J shorter by 1 base, with the junction holding 1 base beyond the gene matches. The CDR3 runs 15 residues from the cysteine to the phenylalanine. The CDR3 DNA has 45 bases and is translated from base 1.